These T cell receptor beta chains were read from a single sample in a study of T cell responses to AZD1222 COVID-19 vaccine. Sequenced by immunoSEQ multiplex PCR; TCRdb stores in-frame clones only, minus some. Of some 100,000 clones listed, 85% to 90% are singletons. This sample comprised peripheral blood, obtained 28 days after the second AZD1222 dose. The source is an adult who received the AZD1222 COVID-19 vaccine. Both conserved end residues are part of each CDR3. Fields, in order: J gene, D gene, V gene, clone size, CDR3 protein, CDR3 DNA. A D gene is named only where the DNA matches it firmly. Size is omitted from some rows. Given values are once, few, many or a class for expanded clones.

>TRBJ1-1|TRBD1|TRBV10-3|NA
CAIAGGTEAFF
TGTGCCATCGCAGGGGGGACTGAAGCTTTCTTT
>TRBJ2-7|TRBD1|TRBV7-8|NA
CASSFGTANYEQYF
TGTGCCAGCAGCTTTGGGACAGCTAATTACGAGCAGTACTTC
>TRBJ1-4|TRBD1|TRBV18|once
CASSPLDRGYEKLFF
TGTGCCAGCTCACCTCTGGACAGGGGGTATGAAAAACTGTTTTTT
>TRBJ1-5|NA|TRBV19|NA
CASSMNGNQPQHF
TGTGCCAGTAGTATGAATGGCAATCAGCCCCAGCATTTT
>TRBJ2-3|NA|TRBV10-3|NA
CASTGLPQSTDTQYF
TGTGCCAGTACCGGACTACCCCAGAGCACAGATACGCAGTATTTT
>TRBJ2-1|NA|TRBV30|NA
CAWSSLNEQFF
TGTGCCTGGAGTTCCCTCAATGAGCAGTTCTTC
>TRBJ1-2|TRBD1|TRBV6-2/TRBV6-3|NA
CASSYWDRGNYGYTF
TGTGCCAGCAGTTACTGGGACAGGGGCAACTATGGCTACACCTTC
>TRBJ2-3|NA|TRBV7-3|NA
CASSSKGPIDTQYF
TGTGCCAGCAGCTCAAAAGGCCCAATAGATACGCAGTATTTT
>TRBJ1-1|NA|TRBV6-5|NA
CASSYGSNMNTEAFF
TGTGCCAGCAGTTACGGCAGTAACATGAACACTGAAGCTTTCTTT
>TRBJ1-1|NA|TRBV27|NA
CASSGAGVMNTEAFF
TGTGCCAGCAGCGGGGCAGGGGTCATGAACACTGAAGCTTTCTTT
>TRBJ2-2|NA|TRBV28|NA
CASSSPRDPRTGELFF
TGTGCCAGCAGTTCGCCCCGGGACCCACGCACCGGGGAGCTGTTTTTT
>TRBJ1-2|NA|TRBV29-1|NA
CSVLMDPPF
TGCAGCGTACTGATGGATCCCCCCTTC
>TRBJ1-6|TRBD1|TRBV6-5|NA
CASSYLRGRANSPLHF
TGTGCCAGCAGTTACTTAAGGGGGCGCGCTAATTCACCCCTCCACTTT
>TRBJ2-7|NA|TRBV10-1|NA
CASSVSPLYEQYF
TGCGCCAGCAGTGTTTCACCCCTCTACGAGCAGTACTTC
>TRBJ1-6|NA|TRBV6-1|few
CASSEGPGGTSSYNSPLHF
TGTGCCAGCAGTGAAGGTCCGGGTGGCACCTCCTCCTATAATTCACCCCTCCACTTT
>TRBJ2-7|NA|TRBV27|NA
CASSYTGPQNYEQYF
TGTGCCAGCAGTTACACGGGTCCTCAGAACTACGAGCAGTACTTC
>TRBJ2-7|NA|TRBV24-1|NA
CATSDWLNRDPWAYEQYF
TGTGCCACCAGTGATTGGTTAAACAGGGACCCTTGGGCCTACGAGCAGTACTTC
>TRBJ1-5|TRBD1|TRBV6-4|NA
CASSPIWDSQGPQHF
TGTGCCAGCAGTCCAATTTGGGACAGCCAGGGGCCCCAGCATTTT
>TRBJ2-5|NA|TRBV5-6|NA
CASSLRVGETQYF
TGTGCCAGCAGCTTAAGGGTGGGAGAGACCCAGTACTTC
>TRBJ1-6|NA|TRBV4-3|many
CASSQVSGMWNSPLHF
TGCGCCAGCAGCCAAGTATCGGGGATGTGGAATTCACCCCTCCACTTT
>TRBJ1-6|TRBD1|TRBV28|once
CASSSPWGQSNSPLHF
TGTGCCAGCAGCTCGCCCTGGGGACAGTCTAATTCACCCCTCCACTTT
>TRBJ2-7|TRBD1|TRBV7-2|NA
CASSSVRTGGHYEQYF
TGTGCCAGCAGCTCCGTCCGGACAGGGGGCCACTACGAGCAGTACTTC
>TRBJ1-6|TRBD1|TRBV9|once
CASSLAGAGGGSPLHF
TGTGCCAGCAGCCTTGCGGGGGCAGGGGGCGGCTCACCCCTCCACTTT
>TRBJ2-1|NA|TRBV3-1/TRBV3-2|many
CASSQDKKRLNEQFF
TGTGCCAGCAGCCAAGATAAAAAGCGGTTGAATGAGCAGTTCTTC
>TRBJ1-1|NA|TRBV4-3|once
CASSQDLGGGAVGDTEAFF
TGCGCCAGCAGCCAAGATTTGGGAGGGGGGGCTGTAGGGGACACTGAAGCTTTCTTT
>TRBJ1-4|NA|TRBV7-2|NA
CASSLGGESEKLFF
TGTGCCAGCAGCCTAGGGGGGGAGTCGGAAAAACTGTTTTTT
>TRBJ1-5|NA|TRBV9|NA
CASSVEGLNQPQHF
TGTGCCAGCAGCGTAGAGGGTCTCAATCAGCCCCAGCATTTT
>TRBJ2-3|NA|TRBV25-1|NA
CASSEAADTDTQYF
TGTGCCAGCAGTGAGGCAGCGGACACAGATACGCAGTATTTT
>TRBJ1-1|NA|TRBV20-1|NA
CSASSAQEAFF
TGCAGTGCTTCCAGTGCCCAGGAAGCTTTCTTT
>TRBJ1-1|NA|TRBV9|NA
CASSVDGGVNTEAFF
TGTGCCAGCAGCGTAGACGGGGGGGTGAACACTGAAGCTTTCTTT
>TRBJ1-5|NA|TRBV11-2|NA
CASSLGVRGGQPQHF
TGTGCCAGCAGCTTAGGGGTTAGGGGAGGTCAGCCCCAGCATTTT
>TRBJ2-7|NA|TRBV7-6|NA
CASSLAGGPSYEQYF
TGTGCCAGCAGCTTAGCGGGGGGTCCCTCCTACGAGCAGTACTTC
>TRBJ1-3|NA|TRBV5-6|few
CASSFQMSSGNTIYF
TGTGCCAGCAGCTTCCAAATGAGCTCTGGAAACACCATATATTTT
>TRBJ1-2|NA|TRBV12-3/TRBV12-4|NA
CASSLQGGYGYTF
TGTGCCAGCAGTTTACAGGGAGGGTATGGCTACACCTTC
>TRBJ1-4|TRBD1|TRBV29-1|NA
CSVEIASGQGYEKLFF
TGCAGCGTTGAAATAGCTTCGGGACAGGGATACGAAAAACTGTTTTTT
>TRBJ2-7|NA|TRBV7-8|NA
CASSLATGKPSYKQYF
TGTGCCAGCAGCTTAGCAACCGGGAAACCCTCCTACAAGCAGTACTTC
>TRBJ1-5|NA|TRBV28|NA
CANSLTGMGNQPQHF
TGTGCCAACAGTTTAACAGGGATGGGCAATCAGCCCCAGCATTTT
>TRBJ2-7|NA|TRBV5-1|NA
CASSLSRPSYEQYF
TGCGCCAGCAGCTTGAGCAGGCCCTCCTACGAGCAGTACTTC
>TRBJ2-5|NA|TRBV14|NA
CASSQMGRETQYF
TGTGCCAGCAGCCAAATGGGTAGAGAGACCCAGTACTTC
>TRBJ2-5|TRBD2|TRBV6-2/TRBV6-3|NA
CASSTPGLAEIQETQYF
TGTGCCAGCAGTACCCCAGGACTAGCGGAAATCCAAGAGACCCAGTACTTC
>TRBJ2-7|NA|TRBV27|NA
CASSFGNEQYF
TGTGCCAGCAGTTTCGGGAACGAGCAGTACTTC
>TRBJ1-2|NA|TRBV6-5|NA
CASSYKDGTNYGYTF
TGTGCCAGCAGTTACAAGGACGGCACTAACTATGGCTACACCTTC
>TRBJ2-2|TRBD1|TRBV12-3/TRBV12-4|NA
CASSRQGFGELFF
TGTGCCAGCAGCCGACAGGGGTTCGGGGAGCTGTTTTTT
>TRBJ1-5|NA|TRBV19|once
CASSIAFGRNHQPQHF
TGTGCCAGTAGTATCGCCTTCGGACGAAACCATCAGCCCCAGCATTTT
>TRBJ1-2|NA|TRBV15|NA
CATSREGGSYGYTF
TGTGCCACCAGCAGAGAAGGAGGATCCTATGGCTACACCTTC
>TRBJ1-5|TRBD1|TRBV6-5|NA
CASSTRQGSQPQHF
TGTGCCAGCAGTACACGACAGGGAAGCCAGCCCCAGCATTTT
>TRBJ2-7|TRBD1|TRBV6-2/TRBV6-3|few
CASSYQGQVYEQYF
TGTGCCAGCAGTTACCAGGGACAGGTCTACGAGCAGTACTTC
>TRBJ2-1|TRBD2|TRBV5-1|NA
CASSSTSGTYNEQFF
TGCGCCAGCAGCTCGACTAGCGGGACTTACAATGAGCAGTTCTTC
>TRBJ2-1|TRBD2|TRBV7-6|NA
CASSAGTSGSLEQFF
TGTGCCAGCAGCGCCGGGACTAGCGGGAGTCTTGAGCAGTTCTTC
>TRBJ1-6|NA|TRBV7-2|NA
CASSAGGPGYSPLHF
TGTGCCAGCAGCGCCGGGGGCCCGGGGTATTCACCCCTCCACTTT